This TCR beta chain was obtained from a study of blood T cell repertoires in COVID-19. In the study overall: Sources were T cells, B-cell-depleted T cells, or PBMCs; the material itself was cDNA or gDNA.

V lost 5 bases, J lost 2 bases, and 3 bases stayed unmatched. CDR1 is LNHDA and CDR2 is SQIVND in the germline V gene (reference sequence). The CDR3 sequence is 14 residues long. Profiling relied on immunoSEQ multiplex PCR, and the TCRdb table lists in-frame clones only, not all of them. The profile shows 380,000 or so clones, more than 80% of them singletons. This receptor was identified in a man between 35 and 55 years old with acute or convalescent COVID-19. The chain uses TRBV19 and TRBJ1-3; TRBD1 agrees at 7 bases. Sequenced input: peripheral blood. The CDR3, as DNA: TGTGCCAGTAGTTCAGACAGGGCTGGAAACACCATATATTTT. Translation: CASSSDRAGNTIYF. Variable domain in full (rest from reference TRBV19 and TRBJ1-3): DGGITQSPKYLFRKEGQNVTLSCEQNLNHDAMYWYRQDPGQGLRLIYYSQIVNDFQKGDIAEGYSVSREKKESFPLTVTSAQKNPTAFYLCASSSDRAGNTIYFGEGSWLTVV.